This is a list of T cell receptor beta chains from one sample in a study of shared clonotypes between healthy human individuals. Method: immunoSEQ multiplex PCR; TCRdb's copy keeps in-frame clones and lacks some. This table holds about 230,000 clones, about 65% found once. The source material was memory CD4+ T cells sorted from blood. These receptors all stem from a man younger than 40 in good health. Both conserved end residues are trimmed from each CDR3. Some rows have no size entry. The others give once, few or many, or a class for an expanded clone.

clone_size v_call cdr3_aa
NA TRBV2 ASSLQGQFGQPQH
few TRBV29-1 SLERPESNTEAF
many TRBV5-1 ASSLNTGGQETQY
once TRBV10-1 ASSDKRETGNEQF
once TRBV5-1 ASSFLPGEGFEQY
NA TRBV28 ASSQRDRGAGELF
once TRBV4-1 ATGTAGTGVEKLF
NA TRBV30 AWNGGGETQY
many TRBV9 ASSANPGLAGDGAKNIQY
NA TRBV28 ASSRTDLLSYEQY
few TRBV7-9 ASSLHNEQF
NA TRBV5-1 ASSHLPGQGSANSYEQY
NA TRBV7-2 ASSWGDGTYNEQF
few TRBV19 ASSLFSQRGYEQY
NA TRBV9 ASSVETHKETQY
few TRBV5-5 ASSLELAGETQY
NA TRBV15 ATSSLQFRPNEKLF
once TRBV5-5 ASSLEGRTDTQY
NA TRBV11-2 ASSFGGSYNEQF
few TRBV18 ASSSWRESDEQF
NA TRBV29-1 SVAGEVRSFSGANVLT
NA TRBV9 ASSVTGTYEQY